These 6 T cell receptor beta chains share one sample of origin, sequenced in a study of neoadjuvant anti-PD-1 for oral cavity cancer. Generated by immunoSEQ multiplex PCR, the TCRdb table keeps only in-frame clones and is missing some. The repertoire consists of roughly 7,000 clones, with less than 80% occurring once and the leading ten covering roughly 2.5%. This sample comprised PBMCs, obtained before nivolumab (anti-PD-1) treatment. These TCRs come from a person between 40 and 85 years old with oral cavity squamous cell carcinoma.

This chain links TRBV7-9 with TRBJ1-3; no clear D gene. CDR1 and CDR2 (germline): SEHNR, FQNEAQ (reference sequence). This CDR3 is built from 17 residues. V was cut by 1 base and J by 0 bases, with 13 bases left in between. CDR3 region: CASSLVGDLLSGNTIYF. CDR3 DNA: TGTGCCAGCAGCTTAGTCGGAGATCTACTCTCTGGAAACACCATATATTTT. The full variable domain, in which reference TRBV7-9 and TRBJ1-3 provide the parts outside the CDR3, is DTGVSQNPRHKITKRGQNVTFRCDPISEHNRLYWYRQTLGQGPEFLTYFQNEAQLEKSRLLSDRFSAERPKGSFSTLEIQRTEQGDSAMYLCASSLVGDLLSGNTIYFGEGSWLTVV.

V and J are TRBV15 and TRBJ1-2; 8 bases agree with TRBD1. J gave up 6 bases and V 3 bases, and 6 bases lay outside the gene matches. Germline V lookup: CDR1 LNHNV, CDR2 YYDKDF (reference sequence). This CDR3 spans 14 amino acids. The CDR3 nucleotides read TGTGCCACCAGCAGGAACCTGGACAGGGATGGCTACACCTTC. Translation: CATSRNLDRDGYTF.

This chain joins TRBV4-1 and TRBJ1-1; 7 bases line up with TRBD1. Germline lookup yields CDR1 MGHRA and CDR2 YSYEKL. This CDR3 has 17 residues. The J segment lost 4 bases and the V segment lost 0 bases, leaving 11 bases of the junction unmatched. The CDR3 loop reads CASSQEARGAWGTEAFF. The CDR3 DNA sequence: TGCGCCAGCAGCCAAGAGGCCAGGGGGGCTTGGGGCACTGAAGCTTTCTTT.

V is TRBV7-9 and J is TRBJ1-2; D remains unclear. The length of the CDR3 is 15 residues. Germline assignment: CDR1 SEHNR and CDR2 FQNEAQ (reference sequence). Trimming pared 0 bases from V and 2 bases from J, leaving 10 bases between. The CDR3 region is CASSLALGRNYGYTF. As DNA, the CDR3 is TGTGCCAGCAGCTTAGCTCTGGGGAGGAACTATGGCTACACCTTC.

The CDR3 reads CASSSGTTGNQPQHF. Written as DNA, the CDR3 is TGTGCCAGCAGCTCCGGGACAACTGGCAATCAGCCCCAGCATTTT. The V and J genes are TRBV28 and TRBJ1-5; TRBD1 is a possible D gene (6 bases). V gave up 6 bases and J gave up 2 bases, with 14 bases separating them. The CDR3 length is 15 residues. Germline V gene sequence: CDR1 MDHEN, CDR2 SYDVKM.

The chain is built from TRBV5-1 and TRBJ2-3; 15 bases map to TRBD2. Germline assignment: CDR1 SGHRS and CDR2 YFSETQ. V shed 0 bases, J shed 6 bases, and the junction held 8 bases outside the gene matches. CDR3 length equals 18 residues. The CDR3, as DNA: TGCGCCAGCAGCTTGGGAGGGACTAGCGGGGGGCCGGCGGATACGCAGTATTTT. It encodes CASSLGGTSGGPADTQYF. The full variable domain, its missing parts supplied by reference TRBV5-1 and TRBJ2-3, is KAGVTQTPRYLIKTRGQQVTLSCSPISGHRSVSWYQQTPGQGLQFLFEYFSETQRNKGNFPGRFSGRQFSNSRSEMNVSTLELGDSALYLCASSLGGTSGGPADTQYFGPGTRLTVL.